Listed below are T cell receptor beta chains from one sample, sequenced in a study of blood T cell repertoires in COVID-19. Libraries were prepared by immunoSEQ multiplex PCR; TCRdb keeps only in-frame clonotypes and omits some of them. The sample includes 300,000 to 400,000 clones, about 88% seen only once; the top ten take 2.6%. The sequencing sample was made of PBMCs or T cells enriched from blood (not recorded which). These receptor sequences come from a man aged 55-75 years who had recovered from COVID-19. Both conserved end residues are part of each CDR3. Each record gives: CDR3 protein, CDR3 DNA, V gene, J gene, D gene, clone size. D genes are given only for firm matches. Part of the rows lack a size; the others show once, few, many or a class for expanded clones.

cdr3_aa: CASIRSREGANYGYTF; cdr3_nt: TGTGCCAGCATTAGGAGTAGGGAGGGAGCTAACTATGGCTACACCTTC; v_call: TRBV2; j_call: TRBJ1-2; d_call: NA; clone_size: NA
cdr3_aa: CASSLAGGARAFF; cdr3_nt: TGTGCCAGCAGCTTAGCTGGGGGGGCGCGAGCTTTCTTT; v_call: TRBV7-9; j_call: TRBJ1-1; d_call: NA; clone_size: once
cdr3_aa: CASSQGGLAEQFF; cdr3_nt: TGCGCCAGCAGCCAAGGGGGACTAGCGGAGCAGTTCTTC; v_call: TRBV4-1; j_call: TRBJ2-1; d_call: TRBD2; clone_size: NA
cdr3_aa: CASSLGGWTSEETQYF; cdr3_nt: TGCGCCAGCAGCTTGGGGGGTTGGACTAGCGAAGAGACCCAGTACTTC; v_call: TRBV5-1; j_call: TRBJ2-5; d_call: TRBD2; clone_size: NA
cdr3_aa: CASSLAGTGFTEAFF; cdr3_nt: TGCGCCAGCAGCTTGGCCGGGACAGGGTTCACTGAAGCTTTCTTT; v_call: TRBV5-1; j_call: TRBJ1-1; d_call: TRBD1; clone_size: NA
cdr3_aa: CASSLGTSGGTTDTQYF; cdr3_nt: TGTGCCAGCAGCTTGGGGACTAGCGGGGGAACCACAGATACGCAGTATTTT; v_call: TRBV5-5; j_call: TRBJ2-3; d_call: TRBD2; clone_size: NA
cdr3_aa: CASSQDRAEPGYSPLHF; cdr3_nt: TGTGCCAGCAGCCAAGACAGGGCTGAACCTGGGTATTCACCCCTCCACTTT; v_call: TRBV4-2; j_call: TRBJ1-6; d_call: NA; clone_size: NA
cdr3_aa: CASRPGTGRTGELFF; cdr3_nt: TGTGCCAGCAGGCCCGGGACAGGGAGGACCGGGGAGCTGTTTTTT; v_call: TRBV7-2; j_call: TRBJ2-2; d_call: TRBD1; clone_size: few
cdr3_aa: CSVRTDPGSPLHF; cdr3_nt: TGCAGCGTGAGGACAGACCCAGGTTCACCCCTCCACTTT; v_call: TRBV29-1; j_call: TRBJ1-6; d_call: NA; clone_size: NA
cdr3_aa: CASRPLAGGQETQYF; cdr3_nt: TGTGCCAGTAGGCCACTAGCGGGAGGCCAAGAGACCCAGTACTTC; v_call: TRBV19; j_call: TRBJ2-5; d_call: TRBD2; clone_size: NA
cdr3_aa: CASSSADSLYGYTF; cdr3_nt: TGTGCCAGCAGCTCCGCGGACAGTCTCTATGGCTACACCTTC; v_call: TRBV7-8; j_call: TRBJ1-2; d_call: NA; clone_size: NA
cdr3_aa: CASSQSLFAEAFF; cdr3_nt: TGTGCCAGCAGCCAGTCGTTGTTTGCTGAAGCTTTCTTT; v_call: TRBV3-1/TRBV3-2; j_call: TRBJ1-1; d_call: NA; clone_size: NA
cdr3_aa: CASSREPLAGGSSYNEQFF; cdr3_nt: TGTGCCAGTAGTCGAGAACCACTAGCGGGAGGCAGCTCCTACAATGAGCAGTTCTTC; v_call: TRBV19; j_call: TRBJ2-1; d_call: TRBD2; clone_size: NA
cdr3_aa: CASSRRMNTEAFF; cdr3_nt: TGTGCCAGCAGCAGGAGAATGAACACTGAAGCTTTCTTT; v_call: TRBV3-1/TRBV3-2; j_call: TRBJ1-1; d_call: NA; clone_size: once
cdr3_aa: CATSVGFRDREETQYF; cdr3_nt: TGTGCCACCAGTGTAGGCTTCCGGGACAGGGAAGAGACCCAGTACTTC; v_call: TRBV24-1; j_call: TRBJ2-5; d_call: TRBD1; clone_size: NA
cdr3_aa: CASSLRDRVGYGYTF; cdr3_nt: TGTGCCAGCAGCTTACGGGACAGGGTTGGCTATGGCTACACCTTC; v_call: TRBV11-2; j_call: TRBJ1-2; d_call: TRBD1; clone_size: NA
cdr3_aa: CSVAKGSGSTDTQYF; cdr3_nt: TGCAGCGTTGCGAAAGGGAGCGGTAGCACAGATACGCAGTATTTT; v_call: TRBV29-1; j_call: TRBJ2-3; d_call: NA; clone_size: NA